The 28 T cell receptor beta chains below were found in one sample sequenced in a study of tumor-infiltrating lymphocytes in primary liver carcinoma. With 500 to 650 ng total RNA as template and a constant-region primer, TCR beta cDNA was made. Slightly modified ARM-PCR served as the procedure for the TCR beta libraries. These libraries came from three rounds of nested multiplex PCR. The opening two PCR rounds, about 11 cycles each, paired TRBV1-TRBV30 forward primers with a C-beta reverse primer. TCRdb passed the multiplex PCR reads through MiXCR, listing each CDR3 protein once. The sample includes approximately 73,000 distinct CDR3 sequences, 71% seen only once; the top ten take roughly 13%. For each extraction, RNA and DNA were obtained together from approximately 20-30 mg of unsorted bulk tissue. Sequenced input: liver tumor tissue from sampling region 4. Indicated subset: tumor region T4, right-lateral pole. The origin of the receptors is a woman aged 55-69 years with primary liver carcinoma and hepatitis B virus infection.

Comment on this clonotype: A much larger clone differs by one base, so this may be a read error. The chain joins TRBV6-4 to TRBJ2-7; maybe TRBD1 (6 bases). The CDR3 loop spans 10 amino acids. V lost 9 bases, J lost 7 bases, and 10 bases lay in between. The germline V gene has CDR1 MRHNA and CDR2 SNTAGT. CDR3 sequence (DNA): TGTGCCAGAAACACAGGGGAGCAGTACTTC. It specifies CARNTGEQYF.

This clonotype was seen ten or more times. The rearrangement links TRBV30 to TRBJ1-2; unclear D gene. CDR1 GTSNPN and CDR2 SVGIG come from the germline V gene (reference sequence). The CDR3 has 12 residues. The V end was cut by 1 base, the J end by 6 bases, with 9 bases between. The DNA of the CDR3 is TGTGCCTGGAGTGGGGAGCCCAATGGCTACACCTTC. Encoded protein: CAWSGEPNGYTF.

A word on this clonotype: This clone may be a read error of a much larger clone one base away. This is likely a read error, given that the CDR3 carries no conserved phenylalanine or tryptophan at its end. This CDR3 reads CASSLSAGVSYEQYL. CDR3 bases: TGTGCCAGCAGTTTATCGGCAGGGGTCTCCTACGAGCAGTACTTA. The V call is TRBV28, the J call TRBJ2-7; D is possibly TRBD1 (6 bases). CDR3 length equals 15 residues. From germline, CDR1 is MDHEN and CDR2 SYDVKM. V lost 1 base to trimming and J lost 0 bases, with 10 bases between them.

On this clonotype itself: Being one base from a much bigger clone, this may be a read error. V and J are TRBV6-4 and TRBJ2-3, with 14 bases identical to TRBD2. With 9 bases clipped from V and 1 base from J, the junction kept 6 bases outside the gene matches. CDR1 MRHNA and CDR2 SNTAGT come from the germline V gene. CDR3 length: 16 amino acids. The CDR3 reads CARSTTSGRGTDTQYF. CDR3 sequence (DNA): TGTGCCAGGAGTACGACTAGCGGGAGGGGCACAGATACGCAGTATTTT.

Note on this clonotype: A read error may be the cause here, since a much bigger clone is one base away. V usage is TRBV28 and J usage is TRBJ2-5; D is perhaps TRBD1 or TRBD2 (5 bases each). This CDR3 region has 15 residues. V lost 3 bases, J lost 6 bases, and 17 bases lay in between. Germline V gives CDR1 MDHEN, CDR2 SYDVKM. In nucleotides, the CDR3 is TGTGCCAGCAGTTTCCCCCGGGACCTAATAAAGACCCAGTACTTC. Its protein is CASSFPRDLIKTQYF.

Remarks on this clonotype: Mismatch with germline at one junction end may stem from a read error. The chain recombines TRBV6-6 with TRBJ1-5; possibly TRBD1 for D (5 bases). The CDR3 extends over 14 amino acids. The germline V gene has CDR1 MNHNY and CDR2 SVGAGI (reference sequence). The chain's CDR3 is CTSSRDGINQPQHF. CDR3 coding DNA: TGTACCAGCAGTCGGGACGGAATCAATCAGCCCCAGCATTTT.

On this clonotype: One junction end disagrees with the germline gene, perhaps due to a read error. The chain uses TRBV5-6 and TRBJ1-2, with a tentative D call TRBD1 (5 bases). Germline V gene data show CDR1 as SGHDT and CDR2 as YYEEEE. CDR3 length: 14 residues. The CDR3 loop is CVSSLTLDIDGYTF. The DNA of the CDR3 is TGTGTCAGCAGCTTGACCCTGGACATTGATGGCTACACCTTC.

A remark on this clonotype: One end of the junction is discordant with germline, which a read error may explain. The V and J genes are TRBV6-5 and TRBJ1-5, with D unresolved. The CDR3 contains 15 residues. Per germline, CDR1 MNHEY and CDR2 SVGAGI. The CDR3 sequence is CVSSYSLASDQSQHF. CDR3 sequence (DNA): TGTGTCAGCAGTTACTCGCTGGCCAGCGATCAGTCCCAGCATTTT.

A word on this clonotype: Its ends do not fully match the called genes, so a read error is possible. V gene TRBV4-2 combines with J gene TRBJ2-6; 7 bases match TRBD1. The CDR3 consists of 17 residues. CDR1 and CDR2 (germline): LGHNA, YNFKEQ. The chain's CDR3 is CASSPGGPGSGVNVLTF. CDR3 nucleotide sequence: TGTGCCAGTAGCCCAGGGGGACCCGGCTCTGGGGTCAACGTCCTGACTTTC.

Details on this clonotype: A much larger clone lies one base from this, so it may be a read error. The chain joins TRBV14 to TRBJ2-7, with 8 bases identical to TRBD2. Germline loops: CDR1 SGHDN, CDR2 FVKESK. This CDR3 comprises 14 residues. This chain's CDR3 is CASSLSGTSDEQCF. The DNA of the CDR3 is TGTGCCAGCAGCCTTTCCGGGACTAGTGACGAGCAGTGCTTC. The full variable domain, in which reference TRBV14 and TRBJ2-7 provide the parts outside the CDR3, is EAGVTQFPSHSVIEKGQTVTLRCDPISGHDNLYWYRRVMGKEIKFLLHFVKESKQDESGMPNNRFLAERTGGTYSTLKVQPAELEDSGVYFCASSLSGTSDEQCFGPGTRLTVT.

This clonotype has ten or more counts. V gene TRBV14 combines with J gene TRBJ1-2, with D maybe TRBD1 (5 bases). This CDR3 spans 13 amino acids. V was trimmed by 2 bases and J by 4 bases, leaving 8 bases between them. Germline V gene sequence: CDR1 SGHDN, CDR2 FVKESK. The CDR3 bases are TGTGCCAGCAGCCAAAGACAGTCCTATGGCTACACCTTC. Its translation: CASSQRQSYGYTF.

The genes are TRBV12-3 or TRBV12-4 and TRBJ2-3, with 7 bases identical to TRBD2. The V and J ends lost 7 bases and 1 base, in that order; junction bases with no gene match: 8. CDR3 length: 15 residues. CDR3 DNA: TGTGCCAGCATGAGCCGAGCGGGACGCACAGATACGCAGTATTTT. It specifies CASMSRAGRTDTQYF.

This clonotype was observed many times. V is TRBV6-6 and J is TRBJ2-5; unclear D gene. Germline V gene lookup returns CDR1 MNHNY and CDR2 SVGAGI (reference sequence). CDR3 length equals 15 residues. Trimming took 2 bases from V and 2 from J, leaving 12 bases between them. The CDR3 region is CASSYAIEWQETQYF. The CDR3 DNA is TGTGCCAGCAGTTACGCCATAGAGTGGCAAGAGACCCAGTACTTC.

The genes are TRBV4-1 and TRBJ2-7; a weak D match, TRBD1 (5 bases). The germline V gene encodes CDR1 MGHRA and CDR2 YSYEKL. The CDR3 loop spans 15 amino acids. With 7 bases removed from V and 3 bases from J, the gap between germline ends came to 19 bases. This CDR3 is CASNQDSPQGYEQYF. The CDR3 bases are TGCGCCAGCAACCAGGATTCACCGCAGGGCTACGAGCAGTACTTC.

A note on this clonotype: One end of the junction varies from germline; a read error may be responsible. The chain has TRBV4-2 and TRBJ2-5; D is perhaps TRBD2 (5 bases). CDR3 size: 15 residues. The germline gives CDR1 LGHNA, CDR2 YNFKEQ. CDR3 protein: CTSSQTTTGQETQYF. For the CDR3, the DNA is TGTACCAGCAGCCAAACGACTACCGGACAAGAGACCCAGTACTTC.

A remark on this clonotype: One junction end does not reproduce the germline sequence, and a read error may be involved. The V and J genes are TRBV11-1 and TRBJ2-7, with a tentative D call TRBD2 (6 bases). From germline, CDR1 is SGHAT and CDR2 FQDESV (reference sequence). The CDR3 runs 15 residues. CDR3 nucleotide sequence: TGTGTCAGCGGCTGGGGCGGGACGAGGACCTACGAGCGGTACTTC. This encodes CVSGWGGTRTYERYF.

Points on this clonotype: This likely comes from a read error, as the CDR3 has no conserved phenylalanine or tryptophan at its end. The chain employs TRBV5-4 and TRBJ2-7; TRBD2 aligns across 11 bases. Germline values: CDR1 SGHNT, CDR2 YYREEE (reference sequence). The CDR3 is made up of 16 amino acids. The CDR3 sequence is CVSSPPGSGRAYEQYL. DNA of the CDR3: TGTGTCAGCAGCCCACCGGGTAGCGGGAGGGCGTACGAGCAGTACCTC.

Only a few counts were recorded for this clonotype. The conserved final phenylalanine or tryptophan is absent from the CDR3, which likely points to a read error. This rearrangement joins TRBV18 to TRBJ2-1, with TRBD2 matching over 11 bases. The CDR3 runs 14 residues. The V gene end was trimmed by 5 bases and the J gene end by 8 bases; junction bases not matched to a gene: 5. CDR1 is KGHSH, CDR2 LQKENI, per germline. In DNA, the CDR3 is TGTGCCAGCTCAACTAGCGGGAGTTCCCATGAGCAGTTCTTG. Its translation is CASSTSGSSHEQFL.

In this sample, this clonotype turned up once. One junction end does not reproduce the germline sequence, and a read error may be involved. The chain joins TRBV10-3 to TRBJ2-2; D possibly corresponds to TRBD1 (5 bases). This CDR3 contains 14 residues. Germline V lookup: CDR1 ENHRY, CDR2 SYGVKD. CDR3 region: CAICESRGPGELFF. The CDR3 bases are TGTGCCATCTGTGAGTCAAGGGGTCCCGGAGAGCTGTTCTTT.

This clonotype was observed a handful of times. A much larger clone is a single base away; this may be a read error. The gene calls are TRBV12-3 or TRBV12-4 and TRBJ2-7, with unresolved D. This CDR3 is 11 amino acids long. CDR3 coding DNA: TGTGCCAGCCGTAGGTTCGACGAGCAGTGCTTC. Translation: CASRRFDEQCF.

As for this clonotype: A much larger clone lies one base from this, so it may be a read error. This rearrangement joins TRBV30 to TRBJ2-3; 9 bases map to TRBD2. Germline trimming cut 7 bases from V and 6 bases from J; bases unmatched to any gene: 14. Germline CDR1 GTSNPN, CDR2 SVGIG (reference sequence). The CDR3 runs to 15 residues. The CDR3 spells CAYSIAGETGDTQYF. The CDR3 DNA sequence: TGTGCCTACTCCATAGCGGGAGAGACCGGGGATACGCAGTATTTT.

This clonotype is a singleton in its sample. V gene TRBV29-1 combines with J gene TRBJ2-7, with D perhaps matching TRBD2 (5 bases). The CDR3 spans 16 residues. Per germline, CDR1 SQVTM and CDR2 ANQGSEA. The V gene lost 3 bases and the J gene lost 3 bases, with 21 bases spanning the gap. The CDR3 DNA is TGCAGCGTTGAGGATGTGAAAGGGATAGGACTCTACGAGCAGTACTTC. Translating it yields CSVEDVKGIGLYEQYF.

Comment on this clonotype: One end of the junction does not line up with germline, which may come from a read error. The chain couples TRBV29-1 to TRBJ2-5; 8 bases fit TRBD1. The CDR3 contains 13 residues. Germline loops: CDR1 SQVTM, CDR2 ANQGSEA. This CDR3 is CSVQWTGRETQYF. CDR3 nucleotides: TGTAGCGTTCAGTGGACAGGGCGAGAGACCCAGTACTTC.

As for this clonotype: The germline gene is not matched at one end of the junction; a read error may be the cause. The chain combines TRBV11-3 with TRBJ2-1; 7 bases map to TRBD2. CDR1 SGHNT and CDR2 YENEEA come from the germline V gene. The CDR3 has 17 amino acids. CDR3 in amino acids: CVSSLGRGEWGVDDQFF. DNA of the CDR3: TGTGTCAGCAGCTTAGGTCGGGGGGAGTGGGGCGTCGATGATCAGTTCTTC.

The J gene is TRBJ1-1, the V gene TRBV28; 7 positions match TRBD1. This CDR3 spans 17 amino acids. V shed 9 bases, J shed 4 bases, and the junction held 20 bases outside the gene matches. Germline V gene lookup returns CDR1 MDHEN and CDR2 SYDVKM. The CDR3 region is CASSLSRNRGGSTEAFF. DNA of the CDR3: TGTGCCAGTAGTCTCTCCCGGAACAGGGGAGGTTCCACTGAAGCTTTCTTT.

This chain links TRBV30 with TRBJ2-2; 7 bases line up with TRBD1. Trimming removed 4 bases from V and 7 bases from J; junction bases left unmatched: 9. The CDR3 runs to 14 residues. Germline V gives CDR1 GTSNPN, CDR2 SVGIG (reference sequence). This chain's CDR3 is CAWTRTGVVGELFF. Written as DNA, the CDR3 is TGTGCCTGGACTAGAACAGGGGTGGTCGGGGAGCTGTTTTTT. Combining the CDR3 with reference TRBV30 and TRBJ2-2 gives the whole variable domain SQTIHQWPATLVQPVGSPLSLECTVEGTSNPNLYWYRQAAGRGLQLLFYSVGIGQISSEVPQNLSASRPQDRQFILSSKKLLLSDSGFYLCAWTRTGVVGELFFGEGSRLTVL.

In its sample, this clonotype was seen a few times. Relative to the germline gene, one junction end is altered; a read error may explain this. V and J are TRBV11-2 and TRBJ1-6; D not resolved. Germline V lookup: CDR1 SGHAT, CDR2 FQNNGV. The CDR3 runs 13 residues. The CDR3 nucleotides read TGTGCCAGCAGCCTAACGTCAAATTCATCCCTCCACTTT. Translating it yields CASSLTSNSSLHF.

On this clonotype: One junction end does not reproduce the germline sequence, and a read error may be involved. The chain uses TRBV20-1 and TRBJ2-3; the D call may be TRBD1 or TRBD2 (5 bases each). CDR3 length: 17 residues. Germline CDR1 is DFQATT and CDR2 is SNEGSKA (reference sequence). Here the CDR3 reads CIARDSGGRKSTDTQYF. For the CDR3, the DNA is TGCATTGCTAGAGACAGCGGCGGACGAAAAAGCACAGATACGCAGTATTTT.